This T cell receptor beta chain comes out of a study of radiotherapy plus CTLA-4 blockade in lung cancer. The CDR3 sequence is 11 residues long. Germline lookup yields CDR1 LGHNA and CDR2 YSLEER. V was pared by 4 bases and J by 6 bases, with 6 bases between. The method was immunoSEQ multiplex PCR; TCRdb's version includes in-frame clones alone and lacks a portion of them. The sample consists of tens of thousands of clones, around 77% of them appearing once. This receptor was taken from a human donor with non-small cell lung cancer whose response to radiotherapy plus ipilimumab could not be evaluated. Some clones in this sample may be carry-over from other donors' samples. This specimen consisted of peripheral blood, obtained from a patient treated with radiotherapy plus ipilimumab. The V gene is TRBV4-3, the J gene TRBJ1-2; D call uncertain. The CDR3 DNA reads TGCGCCAGCAGCCGAGGGCATGGCTACACCTTC. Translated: CASSRGHGYTF.